The clone carrying this T cell receptor (beta chain) was observed once. The data stem from a study of cytomegalovirus exposure and HLA in healthy donors. 13 Jbeta primers and 60 Vbeta primers were used for the PCR. Repertoires were generated with immunoSEQ multiplex PCR, while TCRdb's copy carries only in-frame clones and drops some. The profile covers more than 65,000 clones, with around three quarters appearing a single time and around a fifth taken by the ten largest. CDR3 length: 14 residues. The germline V gene has CDR1 MNHNS and CDR2 SASEGT. The V end lost 4 bases, the J end lost 1 base, and 7 bases lay between the germline ends.

The specimen was PBMCs. The TCR originated in a woman aged 40-49 years in good health and CMV-seropositive. This sequence joins TRBV6-1 and TRBJ2-2; D not resolved. The CDR3, as DNA: TGTGCCAGCAGTGCTAAGTGGAACACCGGGGAGCTGTTTTTT. The encoded protein is CASSAKWNTGELFF.